This is a list of T cell receptor beta chains from one sample in a study of CD4 T cells in relation to SARS-CoV-2 and coronaviruses. The antigens these receptors bind are not known. Clones were sequenced by immunoSEQ multiplex PCR, and TCRdb holds only the in-frame ones, with some missing. Here the sample spans under 14,000 clones, approximately 78% being singletons. Specimen: CD4+ T cells from PBMCs, cultured in vitro. The receptors stem from a human donor in good health. Both conserved end residues are part of each CDR3.

TRBV11-2 | CASSLTGRLYEQYF
TRBV3-1/TRBV3-2 | CASTEWGSGDTQYF
TRBV6-2/TRBV6-3 | CASSKGDRAAYEQYF
TRBV7-3 | CASSPRGLGFQETQYF
TRBV12-3/TRBV12-4 | CASSPGDGGYTF
TRBV21-1 | CASSKQLAQGGNTIYF
TRBV7-7 | CASAKIAHQETQYF
TRBV10-3 | CAISVEGQLGYTF
TRBV5-5 | CASSLPGSIYEQYF
TRBV7-9 | CASSPSITSGSYNEQFF
TRBV19 | CASSRASSSYEQYF
TRBV21-1 | CASSKVYRYSYEQYF
TRBV7-8 | CASSLNQGRTEAFF
TRBV16 | CASSQSHPRTANTEAFF
TRBV4-1 | CASSPLGAGFYEQYF
TRBV19 | CASNPDRNPSQGYTF
TRBV4-2 | CASSQAGDQAYGYTF
TRBV7-3 | CASSLTTLTGSYGYTF
TRBV25-1 | CASSVGGAGNTIYF
TRBV6-5 | CASHSGAVGNQPQHF
TRBV4-3 | CASSQARAGGYTF
TRBV19 | CASSLTGPYSNQPQHF
TRBV6-5 | CASSRLAGSTDTQYF
TRBV6-4 | CASTRGERDSTDTQYF
TRBV10-3 | CAISPREGRGKETQYF
TRBV3-1/TRBV3-2 | CASSQVHEQYF
TRBV29-1 | CSGEPGGTGYTF
TRBV27 | CASSLRTGWEYEQYF
TRBV27 | CASSRGGTGKDTGELFF